This entry concerns a single T cell receptor (beta chain). TCRdb's copy holds only in-frame clones and misses some; the assay was immunoSEQ multiplex PCR. The table has tens of thousands of clones, about 90% seen once; the top ten hold around 5%. This entry is derived from a study of blood T cell repertoires in COVID-19. Across the study: In each case, the material was cDNA or gDNA derived from T cells, B-cell-depleted T cells, or PBMCs.

V was pared by 5 bases and J by 7 bases, with 13 bases of the junction left unmatched. The germline CDR1 and CDR2 sequences are MDHEN and SYDVKM. This CDR3 is built from 17 residues. The specimen was peripheral blood. The receptor was isolated from a human donor in a cohort sampled during active COVID-19. The chain recombines TRBV28 with TRBJ1-6; 8 bases are shared with TRBD1. The CDR3 DNA reads as TGTGCCAGCAGTCCTCGACTGACAGGGGCCTCCAATTCACCCCTCCACTTT. Its translation: CASSPRLTGASNSPLHF.